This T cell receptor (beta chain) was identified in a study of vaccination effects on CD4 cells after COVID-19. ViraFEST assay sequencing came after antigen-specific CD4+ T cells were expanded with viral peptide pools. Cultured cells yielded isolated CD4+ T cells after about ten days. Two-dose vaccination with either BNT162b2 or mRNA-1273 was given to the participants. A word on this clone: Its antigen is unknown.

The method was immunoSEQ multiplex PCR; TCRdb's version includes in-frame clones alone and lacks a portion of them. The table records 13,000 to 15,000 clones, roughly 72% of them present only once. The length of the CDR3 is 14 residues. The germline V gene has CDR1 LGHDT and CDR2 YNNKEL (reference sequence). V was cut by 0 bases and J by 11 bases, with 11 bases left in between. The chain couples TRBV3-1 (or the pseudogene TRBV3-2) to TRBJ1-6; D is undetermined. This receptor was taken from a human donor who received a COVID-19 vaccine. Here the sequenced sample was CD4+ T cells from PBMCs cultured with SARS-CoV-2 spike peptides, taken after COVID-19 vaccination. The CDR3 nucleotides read TGTGCCAGCAGCCAAGATAGGGCCGCGCCACCCCTCCACTTT. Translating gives CASSQDRAAPPLHF.